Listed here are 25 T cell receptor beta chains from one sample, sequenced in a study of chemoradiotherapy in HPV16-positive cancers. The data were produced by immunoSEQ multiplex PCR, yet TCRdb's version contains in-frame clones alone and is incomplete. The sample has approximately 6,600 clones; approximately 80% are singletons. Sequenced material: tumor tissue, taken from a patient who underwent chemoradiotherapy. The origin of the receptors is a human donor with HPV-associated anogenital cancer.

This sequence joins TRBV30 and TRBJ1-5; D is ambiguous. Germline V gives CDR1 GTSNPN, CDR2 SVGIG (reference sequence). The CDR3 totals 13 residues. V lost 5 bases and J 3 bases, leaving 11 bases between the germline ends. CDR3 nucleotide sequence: TGTGCCTGGTCTGGGAGGGCCAATCAGCCCCAGCATTTT. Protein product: CAWSGRANQPQHF.

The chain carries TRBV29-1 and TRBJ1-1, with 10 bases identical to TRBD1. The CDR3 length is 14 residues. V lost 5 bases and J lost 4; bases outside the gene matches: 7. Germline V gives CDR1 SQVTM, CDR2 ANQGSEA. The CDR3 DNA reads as TGCAGCGTTAGACAGGGGGCTTCCGCCACTGAAGCTTTCTTT. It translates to CSVRQGASATEAFF.

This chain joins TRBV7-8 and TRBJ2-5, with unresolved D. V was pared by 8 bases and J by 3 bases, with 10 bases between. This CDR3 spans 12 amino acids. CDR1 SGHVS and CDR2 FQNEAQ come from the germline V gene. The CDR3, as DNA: TGTGCCAGCGGCGACTGGGAAGAGACCCAGTACTTC. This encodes CASGDWEETQYF.

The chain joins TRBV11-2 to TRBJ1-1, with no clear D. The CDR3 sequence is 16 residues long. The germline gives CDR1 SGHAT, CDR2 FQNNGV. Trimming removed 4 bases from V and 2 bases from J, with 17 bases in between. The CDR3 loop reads CASSSALGILNTEAFF. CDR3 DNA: TGTGCCAGCAGCTCGGCTCTCGGGATCTTAAACACTGAAGCTTTCTTT.

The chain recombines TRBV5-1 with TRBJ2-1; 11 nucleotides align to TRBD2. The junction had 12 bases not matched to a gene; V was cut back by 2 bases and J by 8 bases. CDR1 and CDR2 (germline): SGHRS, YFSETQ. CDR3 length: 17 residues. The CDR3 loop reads CASSFTSSGGTGDEQFF. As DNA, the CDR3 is TGCGCCAGCAGCTTTACCTCTAGCGGGGGGACGGGGGATGAGCAGTTCTTC.

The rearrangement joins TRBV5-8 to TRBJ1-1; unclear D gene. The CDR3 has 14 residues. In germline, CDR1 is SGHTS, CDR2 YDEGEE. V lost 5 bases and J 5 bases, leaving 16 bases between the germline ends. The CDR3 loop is CASRPRVDGTEAFF. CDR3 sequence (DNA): TGTGCCAGCAGACCGAGGGTGGATGGGACTGAAGCTTTCTTT.

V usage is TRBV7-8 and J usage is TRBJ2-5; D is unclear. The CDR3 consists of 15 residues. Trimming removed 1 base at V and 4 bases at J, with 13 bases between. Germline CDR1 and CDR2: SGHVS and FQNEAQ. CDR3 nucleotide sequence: TGTGCCAGCAGCTTAGACGTGCAGGTGGGAGAGACCCAGTACTTC. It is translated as CASSLDVQVGETQYF.

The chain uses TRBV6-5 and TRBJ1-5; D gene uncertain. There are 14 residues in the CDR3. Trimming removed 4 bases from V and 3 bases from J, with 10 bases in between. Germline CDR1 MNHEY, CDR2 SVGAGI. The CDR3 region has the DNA TGTGCCAGCAGTTCCCACCCCAACAATCAGCCCCAGCATTTT. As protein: CASSSHPNNQPQHF.

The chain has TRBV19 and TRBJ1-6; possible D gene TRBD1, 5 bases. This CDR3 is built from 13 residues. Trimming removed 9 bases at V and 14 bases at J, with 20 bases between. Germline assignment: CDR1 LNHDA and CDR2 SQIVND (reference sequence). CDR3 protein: CASSGLRLEALHF. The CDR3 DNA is TGTGCCAGCTCGGGACTCCGCCTTGAGGCCCTCCACTTT.

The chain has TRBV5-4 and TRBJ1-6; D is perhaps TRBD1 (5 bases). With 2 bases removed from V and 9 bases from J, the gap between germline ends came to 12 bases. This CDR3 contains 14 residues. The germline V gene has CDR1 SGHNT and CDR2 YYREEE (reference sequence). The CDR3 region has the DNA TGTGCCAGCAGCTTAAAAGGGGTCTCTTCACCCCTCCACTTT. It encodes CASSLKGVSSPLHF. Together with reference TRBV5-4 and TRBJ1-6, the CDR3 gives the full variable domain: ETGVTQSPTHLIKTRGQQVTLRCSSQSGHNTVSWYQQALGQGPQFIFQYYREEENGRGNFPPRFSGLQFPNYSSELNVNALELDDSALYLCASSLKGVSSPLHFGNGTRLTVT.

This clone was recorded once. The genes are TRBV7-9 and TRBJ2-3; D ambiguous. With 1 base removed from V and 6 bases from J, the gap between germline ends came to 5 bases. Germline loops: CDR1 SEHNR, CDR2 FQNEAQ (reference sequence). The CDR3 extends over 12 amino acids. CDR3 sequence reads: CASSLDIDTQYF. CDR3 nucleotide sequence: TGTGCCAGCAGCTTAGACATCGATACGCAGTATTTT.

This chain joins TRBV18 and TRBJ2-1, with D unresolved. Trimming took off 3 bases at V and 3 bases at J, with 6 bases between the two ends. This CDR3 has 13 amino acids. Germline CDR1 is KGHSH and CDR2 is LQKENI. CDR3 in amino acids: CASSPRLYNEQFF. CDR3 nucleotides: TGTGCCAGCTCACCCCGCCTCTACAATGAGCAGTTCTTC.

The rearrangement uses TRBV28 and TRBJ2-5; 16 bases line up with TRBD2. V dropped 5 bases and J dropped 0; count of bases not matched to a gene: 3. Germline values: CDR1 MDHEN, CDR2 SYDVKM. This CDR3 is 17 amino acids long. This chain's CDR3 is CASSGTSGGANQETQYF. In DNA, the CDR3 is TGTGCCAGCAGTGGGACTAGCGGGGGGGCGAACCAAGAGACCCAGTACTTC.

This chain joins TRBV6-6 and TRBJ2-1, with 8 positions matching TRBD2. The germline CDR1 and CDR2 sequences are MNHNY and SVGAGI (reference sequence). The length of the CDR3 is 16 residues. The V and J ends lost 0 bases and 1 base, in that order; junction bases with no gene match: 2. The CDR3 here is CASSYSTSGSYNEQFF. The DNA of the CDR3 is TGTGCCAGCAGTTACTCAACTAGCGGTTCCTACAATGAGCAGTTCTTC.

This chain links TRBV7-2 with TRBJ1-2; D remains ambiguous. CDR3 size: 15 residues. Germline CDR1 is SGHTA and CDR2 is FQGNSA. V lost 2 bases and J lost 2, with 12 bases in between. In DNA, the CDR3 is TGTGCCAGCAGCTTAAGATCGACGAGGAACTATGGCTACACCTTC. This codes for CASSLRSTRNYGYTF.

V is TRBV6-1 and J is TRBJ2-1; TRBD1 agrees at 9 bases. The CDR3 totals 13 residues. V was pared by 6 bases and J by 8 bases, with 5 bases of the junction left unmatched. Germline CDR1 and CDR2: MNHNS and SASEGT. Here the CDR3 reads CASRPQGAHEQFF. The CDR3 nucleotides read TGTGCCAGCAGGCCACAGGGGGCTCATGAGCAGTTCTTC.

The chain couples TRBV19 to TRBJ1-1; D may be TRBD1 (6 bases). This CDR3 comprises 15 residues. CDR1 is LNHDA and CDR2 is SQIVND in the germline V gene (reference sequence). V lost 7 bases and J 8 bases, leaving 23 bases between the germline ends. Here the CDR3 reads CASKEGAGDVGEAFF. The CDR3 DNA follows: TGTGCCAGTAAAGAGGGTGCAGGGGACGTAGGAGAAGCTTTCTTT. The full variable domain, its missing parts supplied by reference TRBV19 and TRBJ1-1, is DGGITQSPKYLFRKEGQNVTLSCEQNLNHDAMYWYRQDPGQGLRLIYYSQIVNDFQKGDIAEGYSVSREKKESFPLTVTSAQKNPTAFYLCASKEGAGDVGEAFFGQGTRLTVV.

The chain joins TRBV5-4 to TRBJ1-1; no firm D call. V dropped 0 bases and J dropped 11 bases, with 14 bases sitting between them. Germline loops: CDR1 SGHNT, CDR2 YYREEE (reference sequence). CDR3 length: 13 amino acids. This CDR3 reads CASSLASAQEAFF. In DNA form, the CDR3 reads TGTGCCAGCAGCTTGGCCAGCGCACAAGAGGCTTTCTTT. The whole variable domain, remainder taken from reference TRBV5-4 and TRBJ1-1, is ETGVTQSPTHLIKTRGQQVTLRCSSQSGHNTVSWYQQALGQGPQFIFQYYREEENGRGNFPPRFSGLQFPNYSSELNVNALELDDSALYLCASSLASAQEAFFGQGTRLTVV.

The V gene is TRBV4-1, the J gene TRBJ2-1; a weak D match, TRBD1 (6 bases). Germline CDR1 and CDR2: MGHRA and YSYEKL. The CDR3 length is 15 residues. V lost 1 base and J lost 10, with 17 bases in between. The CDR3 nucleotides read TGCGCCAGCAGCCAAGTGCTAAAGGGGGTAGGGGAGCAGTTCTTC. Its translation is CASSQVLKGVGEQFF.

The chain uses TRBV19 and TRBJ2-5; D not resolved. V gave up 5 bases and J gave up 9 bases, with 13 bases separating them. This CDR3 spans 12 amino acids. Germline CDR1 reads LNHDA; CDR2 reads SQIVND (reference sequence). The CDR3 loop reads CASSPSPGPQYF. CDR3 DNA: TGTGCCAGTAGTCCAAGTCCCGGCCCCCAGTACTTC.

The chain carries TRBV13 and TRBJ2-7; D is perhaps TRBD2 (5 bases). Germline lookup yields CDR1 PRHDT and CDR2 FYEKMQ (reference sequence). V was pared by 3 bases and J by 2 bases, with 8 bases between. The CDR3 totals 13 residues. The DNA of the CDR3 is TGTGCCAGCAGCTTCGAGGGTGCCTACGAGCAGTACTTC. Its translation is CASSFEGAYEQYF.

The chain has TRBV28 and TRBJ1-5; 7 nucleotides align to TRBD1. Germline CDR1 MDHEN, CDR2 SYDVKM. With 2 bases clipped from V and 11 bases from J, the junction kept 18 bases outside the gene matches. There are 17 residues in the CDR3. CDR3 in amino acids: CASSLPRDSESQLAQHF. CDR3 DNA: TGTGCCAGCAGTTTACCCCGGGACAGCGAGTCTCAATTAGCCCAGCATTTT.

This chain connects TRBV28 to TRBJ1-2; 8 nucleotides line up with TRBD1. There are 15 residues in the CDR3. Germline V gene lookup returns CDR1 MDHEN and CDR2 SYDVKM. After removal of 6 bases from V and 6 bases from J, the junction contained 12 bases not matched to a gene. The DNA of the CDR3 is TGTGCCAGCAGCGACCCCAGGGGGCGCTTGCATGGCTACACCTTC. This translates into CASSDPRGRLHGYTF.

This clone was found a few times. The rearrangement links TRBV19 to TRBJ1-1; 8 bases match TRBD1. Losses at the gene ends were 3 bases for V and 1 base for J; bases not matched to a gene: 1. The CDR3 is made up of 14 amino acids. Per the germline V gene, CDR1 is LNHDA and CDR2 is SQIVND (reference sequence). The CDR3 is CASSMTGANTEAFF. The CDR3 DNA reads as TGTGCCAGTAGTATGACAGGGGCGAACACTGAAGCTTTCTTT.

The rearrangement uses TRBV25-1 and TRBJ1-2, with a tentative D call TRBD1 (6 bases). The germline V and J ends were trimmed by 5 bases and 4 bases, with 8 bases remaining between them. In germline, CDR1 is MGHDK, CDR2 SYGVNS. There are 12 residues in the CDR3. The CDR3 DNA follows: TGTGCCAGCAGTTCGGACAGCTATGGCTACACCTTC. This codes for CASSSDSYGYTF.